The source of this T cell receptor beta chain is a study of blood T cell repertoires in COVID-19 (dated by TCRdb to 2018 to 2020). About the study as a whole: Samples covering the acute and convalescent phases of COVID-19 were provided by collaborators in the United States, Italy and Spain. The material from the prospective study consisted of cDNA or gDNA derived from T cells, B-cell-depleted T cells, or PBMCs. Subjects who had been exposed to COVID-19, were actively infected with it, or had recovered from it provided the deeply sampled blood TCRbeta repertoires that made up the dataset. The repertoires were released in a freely available public database intended as a resource for research on the immune response to SARS-CoV-2. The samples were drawn from the first 160 participants of the ongoing ImmuneRACE study and from 1,254 subjects provided by 6 global collaborators. A de-identified subject ID, COVID-19 status, age in years and sex were almost always included in the sample metadata. Where available, HLA class I and class II types were obtained from metadata supplied by the sample provider rather than from assay-based typing.

Overall study outcomes, separate from this receptor: How much clinical and demographic metadata was included differed by source and by participant, and the metadata was provided uncurated.

A second Seattle source provided samples from volunteer blood donors who had recovered from COVID-19. Whole blood was collected in K2EDTA tubes by collaborating institutions according to the institutions' own protocols. Collaborator samples were shipped for TCRbeta analysis as frozen whole blood, isolated PBMCs, or DNA extracted from either sample type. TCRbeta CDR3 regions were amplified from genomic DNA by means of the immunoSEQ Assay, a bias-controlled multiplex PCR. Turning to the authors' computational methods: The number of nucleated cells in each sample was estimated by amplification of reference gene primers within the assay. To quantify the absolute abundance of each unique TCRbeta CDR3 rearrangement, sequence reads were collapsed and filtered. For each sample, productive Simpson clonality was calculated by taking the square root of Simpson's diversity index across productive rearrangements. Held by TCRdb, this immuneACCESS table contains in-frame sequences only and omits some clones. Under half of the omission traces to an unresolved V gene where checked; the cause of the rest is unknown. Clonal size and the V and J genes are those of that table, whereas D and trimming came from the DNA. Within this sample are over 200,000 clones, with roughly 86% of them counted one time only. Of the sample, just over 3% is held by the ten largest clones.

As regards this clone: The target of this receptor is not known. No clone much larger than this one lies a single base away; base qualities are absent.

This sequence originates from a woman in her twenties or thirties who had recovered from COVID-19. The specimen was peripheral blood.

Here the CDR3 is given as CASSQDTNYGYTF. The base sequence is TGTGCCAGCAGCCAAGACACTAACTATGGCTACACCTTC. The chain is assembled from TRBV3-1 (or the pseudogene TRBV3-2) and TRBJ1-2; the D gene identity is not certain. The CDR3 spans 13 residues, from the cysteine through the phenylalanine. The retained sequence is limited to the CDR3, 39 bases, with the frame set at the first base. V is reduced by 0 bases and J by 0 bases, leaving a spacing of 2 bases between them. CDR1 is given as LGHDT and CDR2 as YNNKEL, both from the germline V gene (reference sequence).